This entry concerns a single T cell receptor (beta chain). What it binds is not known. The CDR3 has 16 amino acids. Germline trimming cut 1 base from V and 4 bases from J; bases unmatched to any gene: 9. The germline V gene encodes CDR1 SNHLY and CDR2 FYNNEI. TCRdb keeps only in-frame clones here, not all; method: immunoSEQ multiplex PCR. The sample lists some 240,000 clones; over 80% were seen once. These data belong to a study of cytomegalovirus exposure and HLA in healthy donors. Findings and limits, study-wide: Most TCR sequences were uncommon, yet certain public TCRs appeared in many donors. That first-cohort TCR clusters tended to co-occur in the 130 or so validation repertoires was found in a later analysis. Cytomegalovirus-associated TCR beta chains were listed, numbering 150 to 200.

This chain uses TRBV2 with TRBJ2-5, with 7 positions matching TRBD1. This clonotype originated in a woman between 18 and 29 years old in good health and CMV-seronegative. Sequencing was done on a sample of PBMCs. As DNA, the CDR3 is TGTGCCAGCAGTGAAGTCCGGCCCCCAGGGGGAGAGACCCAGTACTTC. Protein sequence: CASSEVRPPGGETQYF. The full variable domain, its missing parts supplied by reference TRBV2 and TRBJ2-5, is EPEVTQTPSHQVTQMGQEVILRCVPISNHLYFYWYRQILGQKVEFLVSFYNNEISEKSEIFDDQFSVERPDGSNFTLKIRSTKLEDSAMYFCASSEVRPPGGETQYFGPGTRLLVL.